This is a list of T cell receptor beta chains from one sample in a study of PD-L1 blockade in urothelial cancer. The table came from immunoSEQ multiplex PCR; TCRdb's copy has only in-frame clones and leaves some out. The profile shows about 52,000 clones, around 74% of them singletons. Sequences were derived from PBMCs, sampled around atezolizumab (anti-PD-L1) treatment. Source of these receptors: a man between 65 and 79 years old with urothelial cancer. Each CDR3 is given with its conserved first and last residue. D genes are given only for firm matches. Clone size is not always given. Where it is, it says once, few, many or a class for expanded clones.

clone size	V gene	D gene	J gene	CDR3 protein	CDR3 DNA
.	TRBV27	.	TRBJ1-1	CASSRMGLRVTEAFF	TGTGCCAGCAGCCGGATGGGACTTCGGGTCACTGAAGCTTTCTTT
.	TRBV9	.	TRBJ1-2	CASSVDGGDGYTF	TGTGCCAGCAGCGTAGATGGGGGGGATGGCTACACCTTC
.	TRBV5-5	.	TRBJ1-2	CASSLTGGRGYTF	TGTGCCAGCAGCTTGACGGGGGGCCGCGGCTACACCTTC
once	TRBV9	TRBD2	TRBJ2-3	CASSLDGLAGTDTQYF	TGTGCCAGCAGCTTGGATGGACTAGCGGGCACAGATACGCAGTATTTT
.	TRBV6-5	.	TRBJ1-1	CASSYSRNTEAFF	TGTGCCAGCAGTTACTCCCGGAACACTGAAGCTTTCTTT
.	TRBV6-1	.	TRBJ2-1	CASSTGQGGDNEQFF	TGTGCCAGCAGTACTGGACAGGGAGGGGACAATGAGCAGTTCTTC
few	TRBV7-2	TRBD1	TRBJ1-3	CASSLGGQGAAGNTIYF	TGTGCCAGCAGCTTAGGGGGACAGGGGGCAGCTGGAAACACCATATATTTT
many	TRBV5-6	.	TRBJ2-1	CASSFGTFNNEQFF	TGTGCCAGCAGCTTCGGGACATTTAACAATGAGCAGTTCTTC
.	TRBV12-5	.	TRBJ2-2	CASGPDRAIGELFF	TGTGCTAGTGGCCCTGACAGAGCTATCGGGGAGCTGTTTTTT
.	TRBV10-3	TRBD2	TRBJ2-1	CAISERTSGEQFF	TGTGCCATCAGTGAGCGGACTAGCGGTGAGCAGTTCTTC
.	TRBV15	.	TRBJ1-4	CATSQGSGNEKLFF	TGTGCCACTAGTCAGGGGTCGGGTAATGAAAAACTGTTTTTT
.	TRBV27	.	TRBJ1-2	CASSLQGNYGYTF	TGTGCCAGCAGTCTACAGGGAAACTATGGCTACACCTTC
.	TRBV5-1	.	TRBJ1-1	CASSFGLNTEAFF	TGCGCCAGCAGCTTTGGGCTGAACACTGAAGCTTTCTTT
.	TRBV7-2	TRBD2	TRBJ2-7	CASSPTSGGLYEQYF	TGTGCCAGCAGCCCGACTAGCGGGGGCCTCTACGAGCAGTACTTC
few	TRBV9	.	TRBJ1-1	CASSVDSLTEAFF	TGTGCCAGCAGCGTCGACAGTCTTACTGAAGCTTTCTTT